This TCR beta chain was captured in a study of T cells after yellow fever vaccination. The CDR3 runs to 12 residues. Germline loops: CDR1 MDHEN, CDR2 SYDVKM. V was shortened by 6 bases and J by 5 bases, with 10 bases between the two germline ends. Turning to this clonotype: Its antigen is undetermined.

Study observations and caveats: Most clones from primary vaccination were detected again post-booster (almost 98% CD4, about 88% CD8).

TCRdb re-called the 5' RACE reads through MiXCR, storing one row per CDR3 protein. Of fewer than 650,000 distinct CDR3 sequences listed, 21% are singletons. This sequence originates from a man between 18 and 29 years old who received the YFV17D yellow fever vaccine. The rearrangement links TRBV28 to TRBJ2-5; D call uncertain. The source was PBMCs, collected roughly 23 days after the first yellow fever vaccination. Here the CDR3 DNA reads TGTGCCAGCAGGGACCCCGCCGAGACCCAGTACTTC. Its protein product is CASRDPAETQYF.